This entry features one TCR beta chain sequence. Antigen specificity is unknown. MiXCR was run by TCRdb on the 5' RACE reads, yielding one entry per CDR3 protein. The table has roughly 610,000 distinct CDR3 sequences, around 15% seen once. This entry belongs to a study of T-cell memory formation after mild COVID-19. Broader study findings: Contracting clones from day 15 to 85 had balanced CD4/CD8; later expanders favoured CD4+.

V was pared by 4 bases and J by 6 bases, with 9 bases of the junction left unmatched. Per germline, CDR1 MNHEY and CDR2 SMNVEV (reference sequence). The CDR3 runs to 16 residues. This TCR was recovered from an adult woman who had mild COVID-19 (a few samples of this study predate the infection). Cell type and time point are not known. Sequencing was done on a sample of PBMCs or a T cell subset sorted from them (not recorded which). The rearrangement uses TRBV27 and TRBJ2-1, with 10 bases that match TRBD1. In nucleotides, the CDR3 is TGTGCCAGCAGTTCCAGACAGGGGGCCAAGGTCAATGAGCAGTTCTTC. It encodes CASSSRQGAKVNEQFF.